This T cell receptor (beta chain) was retrieved from a study of cytomegalovirus exposure and HLA in healthy donors. The germline V gene encodes CDR1 SGHRS and CDR2 YFSETQ. The CDR3 has 15 residues. Researchers ran the PCR with 60 Vbeta and 13 Jbeta primers. Here immunoSEQ multiplex PCR was the method, and the copy in TCRdb shows in-frame clones only, minus some. The sample lists over 150,000 clones, 70% to 85% occurring once. Input material: PBMCs. The chain combines TRBV5-1 with TRBJ2-5; TRBD2 might be the D (6 bases). The J call may be mistaken, given a closer DNA end match to TRBJ2-7. The origin of this receptor is a man in his forties or fifties in good health and CMV-seronegative. CDR3 coding DNA: TGCGCCAGCAGCTTGGTAGGTAGCGGCGGGGCCGAGCAGTACTTC. It is translated as CASSLVGSGGAEQYF.